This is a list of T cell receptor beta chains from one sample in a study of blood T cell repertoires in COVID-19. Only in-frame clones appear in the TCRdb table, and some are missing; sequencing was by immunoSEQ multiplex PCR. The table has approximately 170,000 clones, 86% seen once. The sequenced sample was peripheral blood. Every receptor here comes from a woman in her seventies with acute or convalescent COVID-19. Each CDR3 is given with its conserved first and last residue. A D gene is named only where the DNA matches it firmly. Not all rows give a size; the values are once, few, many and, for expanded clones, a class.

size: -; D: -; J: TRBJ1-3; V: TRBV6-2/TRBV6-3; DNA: TGTGCCAGCAGTTATGGGGGCCACAGCTCTGGAAACACCATATATTTT; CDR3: CASSYGGHSSGNTIYF
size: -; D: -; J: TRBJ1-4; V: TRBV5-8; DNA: TGTGCCAGCAGCTTGAACGGGCGGGGGGCGCTTGAAAAACTGTTTTTT; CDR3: CASSLNGRGALEKLFF
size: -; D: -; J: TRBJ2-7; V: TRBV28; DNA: TGTGCCAGCAGACCATACCAGGGAACGCGCGGCGAGCAGTACTTC; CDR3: CASRPYQGTRGEQYF
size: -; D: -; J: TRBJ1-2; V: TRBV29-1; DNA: TGCAGCGTTGAACCCCTTTATGACAGTGTTAACTATGGCTACACCTTC; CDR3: CSVEPLYDSVNYGYTF
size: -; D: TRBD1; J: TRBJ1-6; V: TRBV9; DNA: TGTGCCAGCAGCATGACAGGACAGGGAAGGTCACCCCTCCACTTT; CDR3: CASSMTGQGRSPLHF
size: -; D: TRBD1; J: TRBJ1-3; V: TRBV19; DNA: TGTGCCAGTAGTGAAACGGGACAGGGGGCGTCCTCTGGAAACACCATATATTTT; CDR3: CASSETGQGASSGNTIYF
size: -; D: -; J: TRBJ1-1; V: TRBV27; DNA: TGTGCCAGCAGTTCACACTTAACCAGGGGATGGGGCATGAACACTGAAGCTTTCTTT; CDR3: CASSSHLTRGWGMNTEAFF
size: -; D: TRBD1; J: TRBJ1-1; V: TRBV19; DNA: TGTGCCTCAAATGGGGACAGGCGGAACACTGAAGCTTTCTTT; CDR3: CASNGDRRNTEAFF
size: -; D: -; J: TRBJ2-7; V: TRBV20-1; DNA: TGCAGTGCTAGTCGGGCCTACGAGCAGTACTTC; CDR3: CSASRAYEQYF
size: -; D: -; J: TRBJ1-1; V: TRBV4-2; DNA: TGTGCCAGCAGCCCCCCGAGGTTAACCCGGGTCAACACTGAAGCTTTCTTT; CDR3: CASSPPRLTRVNTEAFF
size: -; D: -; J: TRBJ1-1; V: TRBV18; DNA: TGTGCCAGCTCACCACCCTCCGGGTCGGCCACTGAAGCTTTCTTT; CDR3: CASSPPSGSATEAFF
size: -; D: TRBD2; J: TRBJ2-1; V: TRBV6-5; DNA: TGTGCCAGCGTCGACAGGGCTAGCGGGGATGAGCAGTTCTTC; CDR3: CASVDRASGDEQFF
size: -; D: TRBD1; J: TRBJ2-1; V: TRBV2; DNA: TGTGCCAGCAGTGGAAACAGGGGAGCTTACAATGAGCAGTTCTTC; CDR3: CASSGNRGAYNEQFF
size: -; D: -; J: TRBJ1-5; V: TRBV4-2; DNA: TGTGCCAGCAGCCAAGATTCGGGTAATCAGCCCCAGCATTTT; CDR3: CASSQDSGNQPQHF
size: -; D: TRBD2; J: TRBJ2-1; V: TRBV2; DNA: TGTGCCAGCAGTGATCCCGCTAGCGGGAAAGGGGCTGAGCAGTTCTTC; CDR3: CASSDPASGKGAEQFF
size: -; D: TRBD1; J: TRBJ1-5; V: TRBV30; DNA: TGTGCCTGGAGTGGACAGGGTAATCAGCCCCAGCATTTT; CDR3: CAWSGQGNQPQHF
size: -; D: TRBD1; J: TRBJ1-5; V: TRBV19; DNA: TGTGCCAGTAGAGAAAACAGGGGGCGTCAGCCCCAGCATTTT; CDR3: CASRENRGRQPQHF
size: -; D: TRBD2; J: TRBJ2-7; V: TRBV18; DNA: TGTGCCAGCTCACCGATAGCGGGAGGGCCGGACGAGCAGTACTTC; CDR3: CASSPIAGGPDEQYF
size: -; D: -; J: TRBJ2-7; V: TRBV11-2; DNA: TGTGCCAGCAGCCCTCTATACGAGCAGTACTTC; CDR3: CASSPLYEQYF
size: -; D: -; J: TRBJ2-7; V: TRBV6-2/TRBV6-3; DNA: TGTGCCAGCAGTTTACTTACCTACGAGCAGTACTTC; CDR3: CASSLLTYEQYF
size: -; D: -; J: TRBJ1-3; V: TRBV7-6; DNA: TGTGCCAGCAGCTTAGATACAGGGTCTGGAAACACCATATATTTT; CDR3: CASSLDTGSGNTIYF
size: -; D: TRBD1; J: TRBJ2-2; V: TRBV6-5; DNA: TGTGCCAGCAGCCCAAGACAGGGCGTAGCCGGGGAGCTGTTTTTT; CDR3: CASSPRQGVAGELFF
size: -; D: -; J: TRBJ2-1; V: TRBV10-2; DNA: TGCGCCAGCAGTGACCCCCTAGCAGGCTCCTACAATGAGCAGTTCTTC; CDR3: CASSDPLAGSYNEQFF
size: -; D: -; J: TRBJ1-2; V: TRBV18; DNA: TGTGCCAGCTCACCCGGACATGCGGATGGCTACACCTTC; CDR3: CASSPGHADGYTF
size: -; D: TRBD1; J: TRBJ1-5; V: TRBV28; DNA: TGTGCCAGCAGTTTATCGGGACAGAGACATCAGCCCCAGCATTTT; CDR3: CASSLSGQRHQPQHF
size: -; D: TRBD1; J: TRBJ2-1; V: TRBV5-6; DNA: TGTGCCAGCAGCCCAGGACAGGGGGCTTTCAATGAGCAGTTCTTC; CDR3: CASSPGQGAFNEQFF
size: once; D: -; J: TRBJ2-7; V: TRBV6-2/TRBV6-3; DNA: TGTGCCAGCAGTTACTCTGGGTTGTTGCGGTATCAGCAGTACTTC; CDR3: CASSYSGLLRYQQYF
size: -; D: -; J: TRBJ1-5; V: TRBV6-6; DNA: TGTGCCAGCAGTCAACCGGGTGGAAACCAGCCCCAGCATTTT; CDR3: CASSQPGGNQPQHF
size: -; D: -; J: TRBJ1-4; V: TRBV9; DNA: TGTGCCAGCAGCGCCTCGGACAGAGAAGGTGAAAAACTGTTTTTT; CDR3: CASSASDREGEKLFF
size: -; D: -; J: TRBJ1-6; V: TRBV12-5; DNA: TGTGCCCCGGGCCAGACCCCGACCGGGGTATTTTCACCCCTCCACTTT; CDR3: CAPGQTPTGVFSPLHF
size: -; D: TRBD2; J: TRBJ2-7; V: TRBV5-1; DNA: TGCGCCAGCGGAACTAGCGACTCCTACGAGCAGTACTTC; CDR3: CASGTSDSYEQYF
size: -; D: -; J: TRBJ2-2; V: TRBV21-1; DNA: TGTGCCAGCAGCAAAGAAGTACAGGGAAAGCCTTTTATGGAGAACACCGGGGAGCTGTTTTTT; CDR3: CASSKEVQGKPFMENTGELFF
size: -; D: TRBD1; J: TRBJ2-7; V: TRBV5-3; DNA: TGTGCCAGAAGTTTCCGGGACAGGGGCTCCTACGAGCAGTACTTC; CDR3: CARSFRDRGSYEQYF
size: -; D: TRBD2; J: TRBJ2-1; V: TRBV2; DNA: TGTGCCAGCAGTGTATCAAGCGGGAGAACAGACAATGAGCAGTTCTTC; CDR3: CASSVSSGRTDNEQFF
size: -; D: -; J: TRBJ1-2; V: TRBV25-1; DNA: TGTGCCAGCAGTCTTGGGGAGGGGGACTTCTATGGCTACACCTTC; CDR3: CASSLGEGDFYGYTF
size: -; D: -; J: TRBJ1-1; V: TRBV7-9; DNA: TGTGCCAGCAGCTTAGATCGCAGGAACACTGAAGCTTTCTTT; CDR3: CASSLDRRNTEAFF
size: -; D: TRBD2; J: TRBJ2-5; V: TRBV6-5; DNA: TGTGCCAGCAGTTACGGGGGACTAGCGGGACAAGAGACCCAGTACTTC; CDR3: CASSYGGLAGQETQYF
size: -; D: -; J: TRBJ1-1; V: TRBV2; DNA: TGTGCCAGCACCCAGGGTTCCAACACTGAAGCTTTCTTT; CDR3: CASTQGSNTEAFF
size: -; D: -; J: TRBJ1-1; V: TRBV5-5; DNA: TGTGCCAGCAGCTCGCTGGGCCACACCACTGAAGCTTTCTTT; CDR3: CASSSLGHTTEAFF
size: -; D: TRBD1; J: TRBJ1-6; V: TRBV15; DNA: TGTGCCACCAGCAGAGTGTCCACAGGGGGTTCACCCCTCCACTTT; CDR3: CATSRVSTGGSPLHF
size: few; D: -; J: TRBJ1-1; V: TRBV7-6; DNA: TGTGCCAGCAGCTCCACAGGGTACGCTGAAGCTTTCTTT; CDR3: CASSSTGYAEAFF
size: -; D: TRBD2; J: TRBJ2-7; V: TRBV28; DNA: TGTGCCAGCACCACAAGGACTAGCGCCTATAAACTCTACGAGCAGTACTTC; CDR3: CASTTRTSAYKLYEQYF
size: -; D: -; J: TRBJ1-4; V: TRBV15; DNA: TGTGCCACCAGCAATAGAGTCACAACTAATGAAAAACTGTTTTTT; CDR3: CATSNRVTTNEKLFF
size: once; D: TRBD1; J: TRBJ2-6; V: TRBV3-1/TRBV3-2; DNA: TGTGCCAGCAGCCACGGCGGGACAGGGATGCCTGGGGCCAACGTCCTGACTTTC; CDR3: CASSHGGTGMPGANVLTF
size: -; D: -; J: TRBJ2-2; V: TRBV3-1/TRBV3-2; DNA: TGTGCCAGCAGCCGTCAAGGGAGCCTCGGAACCGGGGAGCTGTTTTTT; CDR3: CASSRQGSLGTGELFF
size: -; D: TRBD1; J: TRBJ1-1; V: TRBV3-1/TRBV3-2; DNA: TGTGCCAGCAGCCAAACGGACAGGGAAGCTTTCTTT; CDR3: CASSQTDREAFF
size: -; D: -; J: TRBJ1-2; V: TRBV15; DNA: TGTGCCACCAGCAGAGATAGTTATGGCTACACCTTC; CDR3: CATSRDSYGYTF
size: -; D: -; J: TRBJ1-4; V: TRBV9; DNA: TGTGCCAGCAGCGCAGAGTACTATAATGAAAAACTGTTTTTT; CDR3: CASSAEYYNEKLFF
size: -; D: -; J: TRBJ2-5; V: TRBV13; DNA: TGTGCCAGCAGCTTAAACGGCGGCCAAGAGACCCAGTACTTC; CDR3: CASSLNGGQETQYF
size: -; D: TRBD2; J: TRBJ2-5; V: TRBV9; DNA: TGTGCCAGCAGCCCCCACCCCGCTAGCGGGGGGGCCCAAGAGACCCAGTACTTC; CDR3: CASSPHPASGGAQETQYF
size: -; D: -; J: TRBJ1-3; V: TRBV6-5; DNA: TGTGCCAGCAGGCTGAGGGGGAACTCTGGAAACACCATATATTTT; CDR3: CASRLRGNSGNTIYF
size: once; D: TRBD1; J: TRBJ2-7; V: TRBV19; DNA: TGTGCCAGTAGTATAGGCCGGGACAGGCCCTACGAGCAGTACTTC; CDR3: CASSIGRDRPYEQYF
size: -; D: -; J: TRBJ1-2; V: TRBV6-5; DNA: TGTGCCAGCAGTTACTCGTTGGCGGAAGCCTATGGCTACACCTTC; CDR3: CASSYSLAEAYGYTF
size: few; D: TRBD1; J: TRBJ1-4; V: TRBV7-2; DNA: TGTGCCAGCAGCCGGGACAGGGGAAATGAAAAACTGTTTTTT; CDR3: CASSRDRGNEKLFF